The present entry profiles one T cell receptor beta chain with its context. Its antigen remains undetermined. Qualities for individual bases were not recorded, and no much larger clone is one base off. These data originate in a study of blood T cell repertoires in COVID-19 (dated by TCRdb to 2018 to 2021). Looking at the study overall: The collaborator samples originated in the United States, Italy and Spain and spanned the acute and convalescent phases of COVID-19. The material from the prospective study consisted of cDNA or gDNA derived from T cells, B-cell-depleted T cells, or PBMCs. Subjects who had been exposed to COVID-19, were actively infected with it, or had recovered from it provided the deeply sampled blood TCRbeta repertoires that made up the dataset. A freely available public database, intended as a resource for researchers studying the immune response to SARS-CoV-2, is where the repertoires were released. Samples were obtained from the ongoing ImmuneRACE study (first 160 participants) and from 950 to 1,500 subjects provided by 6 global collaborators. A de-identified subject ID, COVID-19 status, age in years and sex were almost always included in the sample metadata. Where available, HLA class I and class II types were taken from metadata supplied by the sample provider and were not determined by assay-based typing.

Each collaborating institution followed its own protocols to collect whole blood in K2EDTA tubes. Collaborator samples were shipped for TCRbeta analysis as frozen whole blood, isolated PBMCs, or DNA extracted from either sample type. Study-wide findings and limitations: Clinical and demographic metadata were provided uncurated, with the amount varying by source and participant.

V was cut back by 1 base and J by 11 bases, leaving a gap of 12 bases between them. The CDR3 runs 12 amino acids, cysteine and phenylalanine included. Of all the DNA, just the CDR3 is kept, 36 bases in frame from base 1. CDR1 and CDR2 (SGHTS, YDEGEE) derive from the germline V gene. The immunoSEQ Assay, a bias-controlled multiplex PCR, was used to amplify TCRbeta CDR3 regions from genomic DNA. For the original study's pipeline: Within the assay, amplification of reference gene primers was used to estimate how many nucleated cells each sample contained. To quantify the absolute abundance of each unique TCRbeta CDR3 rearrangement, sequence reads were collapsed and filtered. For each sample, productive Simpson clonality was calculated as the square root of Simpson's diversity index over productive rearrangements. TCRdb retrieved this table from immuneACCESS and kept in-frame rearrangements only. Not all clones are present; in checked studies, unresolved V genes account for under half, and no reason is known for the remainder. V and J calls and clone size are given by that table; D and trimming were obtained from the DNA. This sample gives about 88,000 clones in total; roughly 88% of them show up just once. Around 10% of the sample is taken by the ten largest.

The specimen was peripheral blood. The chain is encoded by TRBV5-8 joined to TRBJ1-1; the D gene lacks a confident call. The sequence was obtained from a man older than 75 with acute or convalescent COVID-19. CDR3 loop: CASSLSGPAAFF. The bases read TGTGCCAGCAGCTTGTCGGGTCCAGCGGCTTTCTTT. Where the CDR3 stops, the reference TRBV5-8 and TRBJ1-1 genes take over; the full variable domain is EAGVTQSPTHLIKTRGQQATLRCSPISGHTSVYWYQQALGLGLQFLLWYDEGEERNRGNFPPRFSGRQFPNYSSELNVNALELEDSALYLCASSLSGPAAFFGQGTRLTVV.